Listed below are T cell receptor beta chains from one sample, sequenced in a study of cytomegalovirus exposure and HLA in healthy donors. Clones were read by immunoSEQ multiplex PCR, and TCRdb kept only the in-frame ones, dropping some. In the table there are about 190,000 clones, 84% of which are singletons. Input material: PBMCs. The source of these receptors is a man between 18 and 35 years old in good health and CMV-seropositive. Both conserved end residues are part of each CDR3. The order of the fields is V gene, D gene, clone size, J gene, CDR3 DNA, CDR3 protein. A D gene is named only where the DNA matches it firmly. Expanded clones get a size class; other rows say once, few or many, or leave the size out.

V gene: TRBV6-5; D gene: TRBD2; clone size: NA; J gene: TRBJ2-7; CDR3 DNA: TGTGCCAGCAGTAACACTCCGGGACTAGCCGCCGAGCAGTACTTC; CDR3 protein: CASSNTPGLAAEQYF
V gene: TRBV6-1; D gene: NA; clone size: NA; J gene: TRBJ2-7; CDR3 DNA: TGTGCCAGCAGTGGCCCCGGACAGCTCTACGAGCAGTACTTC; CDR3 protein: CASSGPGQLYEQYF
V gene: TRBV5-4; D gene: TRBD2; clone size: NA; J gene: TRBJ2-3; CDR3 DNA: TGTGCCAGCAGCCCTCGGACTAGCTTAGACACAGATACGCAGTATTTT; CDR3 protein: CASSPRTSLDTDTQYF
V gene: TRBV4-2; D gene: TRBD1; clone size: NA; J gene: TRBJ2-3; CDR3 DNA: TGTGCCAGCAGCCAAGATGTGTGGGGACAGAACCTCACAGATACGCAGTATTTT; CDR3 protein: CASSQDVWGQNLTDTQYF
V gene: TRBV5-1; D gene: NA; clone size: NA; J gene: TRBJ2-3; CDR3 DNA: TGCGCCAGCAGCTCGGAGCGACTGGGAGTGGGAGATACGCAGTATTTT; CDR3 protein: CASSSERLGVGDTQYF
V gene: TRBV6-5; D gene: NA; clone size: once; J gene: TRBJ2-3; CDR3 DNA: TGTGCCAGCAGCCCGACATTCACAGATACGCAGTATTTT; CDR3 protein: CASSPTFTDTQYF
V gene: TRBV6-1; D gene: NA; clone size: NA; J gene: TRBJ2-5; CDR3 DNA: TGTGCCAGCAGTGAAGTGGGCAGGCAAGAGACCCAGTACTTC; CDR3 protein: CASSEVGRQETQYF
V gene: TRBV30; D gene: TRBD1; clone size: NA; J gene: TRBJ1-1; CDR3 DNA: TGTGCCTGGAGTAGGAGACAGGGTTTGAACACTGAAGCTTTCTTT; CDR3 protein: CAWSRRQGLNTEAFF
V gene: TRBV6-4; D gene: NA; clone size: NA; J gene: TRBJ2-3; CDR3 DNA: TGTGCCAGCAGTGATGCTGGGGGCGGCCGGGATACGCAGTATTTT; CDR3 protein: CASSDAGGGRDTQYF
V gene: TRBV6-6; D gene: NA; clone size: NA; J gene: TRBJ2-7; CDR3 DNA: TGTGCCACCAGTCCCTACAGGGACGCCTACGAGCAGTACTTC; CDR3 protein: CATSPYRDAYEQYF
V gene: TRBV2; D gene: TRBD1; clone size: many; J gene: TRBJ1-2; CDR3 DNA: TGTGCCAGCAGTGAACGGCGAGGGGGCGGTGGCTACACCTTC; CDR3 protein: CASSERRGGGGYTF
V gene: TRBV7-9; D gene: NA; clone size: NA; J gene: TRBJ2-1; CDR3 DNA: TGTGCCAGCAGCCGGGAGAGGGTTGAGCAGTTCTTC; CDR3 protein: CASSRERVEQFF
V gene: TRBV7-2; D gene: NA; clone size: NA; J gene: TRBJ2-7; CDR3 DNA: TGTGCCAGCAGCTTAACAGACTACGAGCAGTACTTC; CDR3 protein: CASSLTDYEQYF
V gene: TRBV5-1; D gene: TRBD1; clone size: NA; J gene: TRBJ2-7; CDR3 DNA: TGCGCCAGCAGCTTGGCCCTCGGACAGGGATTGGGCGAGCAGTACTTC; CDR3 protein: CASSLALGQGLGEQYF
V gene: TRBV7-3; D gene: NA; clone size: NA; J gene: TRBJ2-2; CDR3 DNA: TGTGCCAGCAGCTTTCGGGTTAACACCGGGGAGCTGTTTTTT; CDR3 protein: CASSFRVNTGELFF
V gene: TRBV11-3; D gene: TRBD1; clone size: NA; J gene: TRBJ1-1; CDR3 DNA: TGTGCCAGCAGCTTAGGCAGGGGGTGGACTGAAGCTTTCTTT; CDR3 protein: CASSLGRGWTEAFF
V gene: TRBV4-2; D gene: TRBD2; clone size: NA; J gene: TRBJ2-7; CDR3 DNA: TGTGCCAGCAGCCAAGGGCTAGCGGGAGACCCCTACGAGCAGTACTTC; CDR3 protein: CASSQGLAGDPYEQYF
V gene: TRBV27; D gene: TRBD2; clone size: NA; J gene: TRBJ2-7; CDR3 DNA: TGTGCCAGCAGTTCTATTGGCGCGGGAGGCCCCTACGAGCAGTACTTC; CDR3 protein: CASSSIGAGGPYEQYF
V gene: TRBV7-2; D gene: NA; clone size: NA; J gene: TRBJ1-3; CDR3 DNA: TGTGCCAGCAGCTCCCAGGATTCTGGAAACACCATATATTTT; CDR3 protein: CASSSQDSGNTIYF
V gene: TRBV10-3; D gene: TRBD2; clone size: NA; J gene: TRBJ2-1; CDR3 DNA: TGTGCCATCAGTAAAACAGCGGGAAGTATGAGCGATGAGCAGTTCTTC; CDR3 protein: CAISKTAGSMSDEQFF
V gene: TRBV30; D gene: NA; clone size: NA; J gene: TRBJ2-7; CDR3 DNA: TGTGCCTGGAGTGTGCGTCTAGTTGGCGAGCAGTACTTC; CDR3 protein: CAWSVRLVGEQYF
V gene: TRBV4-1; D gene: NA; clone size: few; J gene: TRBJ2-2; CDR3 DNA: TGCGCCAGCAGCCAAGATCCCGGACAGACCACCGGGGAGCTGTTTTTT; CDR3 protein: CASSQDPGQTTGELFF
V gene: TRBV28; D gene: NA; clone size: NA; J gene: TRBJ2-7; CDR3 DNA: TGTGCCAGCAGTCTGGACAGCTACGAGCAGTACTTC; CDR3 protein: CASSLDSYEQYF
V gene: TRBV6-1; D gene: NA; clone size: many; J gene: TRBJ2-2; CDR3 DNA: TGTGCCAGCACCACTCGTGGCGGGGAGCTGTTTTTT; CDR3 protein: CASTTRGGELFF
V gene: TRBV6-1; D gene: TRBD1; clone size: NA; J gene: TRBJ1-1; CDR3 DNA: TGTGCCAGCAGAGACAGGGCATTCACTGAAGCTTTCTTT; CDR3 protein: CASRDRAFTEAFF
V gene: TRBV5-6; D gene: NA; clone size: NA; J gene: TRBJ1-1; CDR3 DNA: TGTGCCAGCAGCCCCCAAGCCTATGGGGCCGGTGAAGCTTTCTTT; CDR3 protein: CASSPQAYGAGEAFF
V gene: TRBV18; D gene: NA; clone size: NA; J gene: TRBJ2-7; CDR3 DNA: TGTGCCAGCTCACCACCGGTTCCGGACGAGCAGTACTTC; CDR3 protein: CASSPPVPDEQYF